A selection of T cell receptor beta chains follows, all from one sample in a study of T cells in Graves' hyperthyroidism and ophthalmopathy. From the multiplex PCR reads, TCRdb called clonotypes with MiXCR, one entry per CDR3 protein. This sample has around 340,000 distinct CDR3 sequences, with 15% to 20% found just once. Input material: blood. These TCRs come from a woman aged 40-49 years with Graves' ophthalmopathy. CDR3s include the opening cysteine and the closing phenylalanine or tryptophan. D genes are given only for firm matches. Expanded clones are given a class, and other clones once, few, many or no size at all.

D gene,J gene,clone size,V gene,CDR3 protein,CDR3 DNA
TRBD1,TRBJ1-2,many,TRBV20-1,CSADRGSYGYTF,TGCAGTGCTGACAGGGGTAGCTATGGCTACACCTTC
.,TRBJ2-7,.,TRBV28,CASSLQNSGAYEQSF,TGTGCCAGCAGTCTGCAGAATAGCGGCGCCTACGAGCAGTCCTTC
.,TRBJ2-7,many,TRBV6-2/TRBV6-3,CASSRDISYEQYF,TGTGCCAGCAGTCGGGACATCTCCTACGAGCAGTACTTC
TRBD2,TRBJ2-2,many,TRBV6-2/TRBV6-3,CASEHYPLTRGYTGELFF,TGTGCCAGCGAACATTATCCCCTTACGCGGGGGTACACCGGGGAGCTGTTTTTT
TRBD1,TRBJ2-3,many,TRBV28,CASSRAQGGTDTQYF,TGTGCCAGCAGCCGCGCCCAGGGGGGCACAGATACGCAGTATTTT
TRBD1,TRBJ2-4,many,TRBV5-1,CASSLQGDRNIQYF,TGCGCCAGCAGCCTCCAAGGGGACAGAAACATTCAGTACTTC
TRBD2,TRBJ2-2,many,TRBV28,CASSGGRSTGELFF,TGTGCCAGCAGTGGCGGGAGATCCACCGGGGAGCTGTTTTTT
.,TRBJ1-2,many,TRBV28,CASSSLPGYTF,TGTGCCAGCAGTTCCCTCCCCGGCTACACCTTC
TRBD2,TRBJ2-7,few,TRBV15,CATSISAGGNYEQYF,TGTGCCACCAGCATTTCAGCGGGAGGAAACTACGAGCAGTACTTC
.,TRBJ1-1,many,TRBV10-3,CAISEDRNTEAFF,TGTGCCATCAGTGAGGACAGGAACACTGAAGCTTTCTTT
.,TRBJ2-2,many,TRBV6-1,CASNHNTNTGELFF,TGTGCCAGCAACCACAACACGAACACCGGGGAGCTGTTTTTT
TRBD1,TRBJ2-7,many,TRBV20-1,CSAHRGLSYEQYF,TGCAGTGCCCACAGGGGGCTCTCCTACGAGCAGTACTTC
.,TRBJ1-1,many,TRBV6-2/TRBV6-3,CASSYSRGRLNTEAFF,TGTGCCAGCAGTTACTCGAGGGGCCGGCTGAACACTGAAGCTTTCTTT
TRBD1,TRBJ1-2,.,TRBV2,CASSQIQGLSNYGYTF,TGTGCCAGCAGTCAGATACAGGGGCTTTCTAACTATGGCTACACCTTC
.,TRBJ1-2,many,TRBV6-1,CASSTGGNYGYTF,TGTGCCAGCAGTACGGGGGGTAACTATGGCTACACCTTC
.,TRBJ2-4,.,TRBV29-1,CSVRGEVAKNIQYF,TGCAGCGTTCGAGGGGAGGTAGCCAAAAACATTCAGTACTTC
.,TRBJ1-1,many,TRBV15,CATSRDSAGNTEAFF,TGTGCCACCAGCAGAGATTCTGCAGGGAACACTGAAGCTTTCTTT
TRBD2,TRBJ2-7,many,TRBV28,CASSFPGDYYEQYF,TGTGCCAGCAGTTTTCCTGGGGACTACTACGAGCAGTACTTC
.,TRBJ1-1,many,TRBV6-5,CASSYNRFTEAFF,TGTGCCAGCAGTTACAACCGATTCACTGAAGCTTTCTTT
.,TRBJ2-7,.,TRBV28,CASSLIGYEQYF,TGTGCCAGCAGTTTGATCGGCTACGAGCAGTACTTC
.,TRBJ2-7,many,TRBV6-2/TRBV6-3,CASSSTTYEQYF,TGTGCCAGCAGTTCGACTACCTACGAGCAGTACTTC
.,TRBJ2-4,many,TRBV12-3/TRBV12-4,CASSLGLLNIQYF,TGTGCCAGCAGTTTAGGACTATTAAACATTCAGTACTTC
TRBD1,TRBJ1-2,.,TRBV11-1,CASSSEGRDRTNYGYTF,TGTGCCAGCAGCTCCGAGGGTCGGGACAGGACTAACTATGGCTACACCTTC
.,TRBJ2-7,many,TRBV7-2,CASSLAAGNPYF,TGTGCCAGCAGCTTAGCGGCTGGCAACCCGTACTTC
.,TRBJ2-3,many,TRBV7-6,CASSYSDSPDTQYF,TGTGCCAGCAGTTACTCGGACAGCCCAGATACGCAGTATTTT
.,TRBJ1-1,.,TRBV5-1,CASTWSDRFNTEAFF,TGCGCCAGCACTTGGTCAGACAGGTTTAACACTGAAGCTTTCTTT
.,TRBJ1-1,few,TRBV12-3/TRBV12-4,CASSLIPFVPDGNMSTEAFF,TGTGCCAGCAGTTTAATTCCGTTTGTGCCTGACGGCAACATGAGCACTGAAGCTTTCTTT
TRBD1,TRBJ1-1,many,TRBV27,CASSTGDQVNTEAFF,TGTGCCAGCAGCACAGGGGATCAAGTGAACACTGAAGCTTTCTTT
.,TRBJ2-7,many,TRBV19,CASSPRVGEQYF,TGTGCCAGTAGTCCGAGGGTTGGGGAGCAGTACTTC
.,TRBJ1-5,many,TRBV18,CASSPRGGAGQPQHF,TGTGCCAGCTCACCACGGGGGGGGGCAGGACAGCCCCAGCATTTT
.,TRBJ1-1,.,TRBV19,CASSSTGDSLIEAFF,TGTGCCAGTAGTTCAACGGGCGACAGTTTGATTGAAGCTTTCTTT
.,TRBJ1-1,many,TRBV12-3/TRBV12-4,CASSLGTRLNTEAFF,TGTGCCAGCAGTTTGGGGACGAGACTGAACACTGAAGCTTTCTTT
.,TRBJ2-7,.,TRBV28,CASSSPRGLSGEQYF,TGTGCCAGCAGTTCCCCCCGGGGGCTATCGGGCGAGCAGTACTTC
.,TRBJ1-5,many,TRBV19,CASSMKGGSTQPQHF,TGTGCCAGTAGTATGAAGGGAGGATCAACTCAGCCCCAGCATTTT
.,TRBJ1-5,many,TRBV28,CASPRWTVQPQHF,TGTGCCAGCCCCCGTTGGACTGTTCAGCCCCAGCATTTT
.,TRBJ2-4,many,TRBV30,CAWSTGTGENIQYF,TGTGCCTGGAGCACCGGGACTGGAGAAAACATTCAGTACTTC
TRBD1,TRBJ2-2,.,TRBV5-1,CASSWTGLYTGELFF,TGCGCCAGCAGCTGGACAGGGTTGTACACCGGGGAGCTGTTTTTT
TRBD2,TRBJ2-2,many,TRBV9,CASGGTSGATGELFF,TGTGCCAGCGGTGGGACTAGCGGGGCCACCGGGGAGCTGTTTTTT
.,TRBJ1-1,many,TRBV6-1,CASTKTRTAMNTEAFF,TGTGCCAGCACCAAGACCCGGACAGCTATGAACACTGAAGCTTTCTTT
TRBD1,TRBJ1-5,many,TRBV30,CAWRGQGSNQPQHF,TGTGCCTGGAGGGGACAGGGAAGCAATCAGCCCCAGCATTTT
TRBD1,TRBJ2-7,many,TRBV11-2,CASSFDRGHYEQYF,TGTGCCAGCAGCTTCGACAGGGGGCATTACGAGCAGTACTTC
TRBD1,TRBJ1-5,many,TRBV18,CASSPGTGAPTQHF,TGTGCCAGCTCACCTGGGACAGGGGCCCCGACCCAGCATTTT